This T cell receptor beta chain was identified in a study of blood T cell repertoires in COVID-19. About the study: The study drew acute and convalescent COVID-19 samples from the United States, Italy and Spain. T cells, B-cell-depleted T cells, or PBMCs provided the cDNA or gDNA that served as material.

In germline, CDR1 is LNHDA, CDR2 SQIVND (reference sequence). The germline V and J ends were trimmed by 5 bases and 4 bases, with 15 bases remaining between them. The CDR3 runs to 14 residues. The table came from immunoSEQ multiplex PCR; TCRdb's copy has only in-frame clones and leaves some out. Of some 21,000 clones in the sample, approximately 86% were seen once. Sequenced input: peripheral blood. The chain employs TRBV19 and TRBJ2-7, with D possibly matching TRBD1 (6 bases). The receptor's source is a human donor with acute or convalescent COVID-19. The donor label of this sample is uncertain. CDR3 DNA sequence: TGTGCCAGTAGTGGGGGCTTGCTGCCGTACGAGCAGTACTTC. Translated: CASSGGLLPYEQYF.